A single sample is the source of the 18 T cell receptor beta chains below, sequenced in a study of blood T cell repertoires in COVID-19. TCRdb's table, derived via immunoSEQ multiplex PCR, lists solely in-frame clones and lacks some. This sample has around 80,000 clones, with 88% found just once. The source material was peripheral blood. Source of these receptors: a human donor in a cohort sampled during active COVID-19.

The chain employs TRBV29-1 and TRBJ1-1; D call uncertain. Between the trimmed V and J ends, which lost 5 bases and 2 bases, there was a span of 9 bases. Germline V CDR1 and CDR2: SQVTM, ANQGSEA. The CDR3 loop spans 12 amino acids. CDR3 amino acids: CSVPGGNTEAFF. CDR3 coding DNA: TGCAGCGTTCCGGGTGGTAACACTGAAGCTTTCTTT.

The chain joins TRBV27 to TRBJ1-1, with D perhaps TRBD1 (5 bases). The germline CDR1 and CDR2 sequences are MNHEY and SMNVEV (reference sequence). Deletions cut 6 bases from V and 2 bases from J, with 10 bases between. This CDR3 has 13 residues. CDR3 DNA: TGTGCCAGCAGCTCGGGACTAAACACTGAAGCTTTCTTT. This sequence encodes CASSSGLNTEAFF.

The chain carries TRBV27 and TRBJ1-2; weak D call: TRBD1 (6 bases). Trimming took off 2 bases at V and 5 bases at J, with 12 bases between the two ends. There are 14 residues in the CDR3. Germline values: CDR1 MNHEY, CDR2 SMNVEV (reference sequence). The CDR3 region has the DNA TGTGCCAGCAGTTTAACAGGGCCGTCGTATGGCTACACCTTC. Translation gives CASSLTGPSYGYTF.

This chain links TRBV2 with TRBJ2-7, with D hard to call. This CDR3 contains 11 residues. V lost 6 bases and J 4 bases, leaving 7 bases between the germline ends. Germline V gene sequence: CDR1 SNHLY, CDR2 FYNNEI. The CDR3 bases are TGTGCCAGCAGCCTTACATACGAGCAGTACTTC. This gives the protein CASSLTYEQYF. Looking up the rest from reference TRBV2 and TRBJ2-7 gives the full variable domain: EPEVTQTPSHQVTQMGQEVILRCVPISNHLYFYWYRQILGQKVEFLVSFYNNEISEKSEIFDDQFSVERPDGSNFTLKIRSTKLEDSAMYFCASSLTYEQYFGPGTRLTVT.

The V call is TRBV12-3 or TRBV12-4, the J call TRBJ1-2, with TRBD1 identical over 7 bases. This CDR3 is 12 amino acids long. Trimming at V came to 6 bases and at J to 5 bases, leaving 3 bases not matched to a gene. CDR3 DNA: TGTGCCAGCAGGGGGACAGAGTATGGCTACACCTTC. This gives the protein CASRGTEYGYTF.

The rearrangement joins TRBV3-1 (or the pseudogene TRBV3-2) to TRBJ2-3, with TRBD2 matching over 8 bases. This CDR3 contains 15 residues. Trimming removed 5 bases from V and 0 bases from J; junction bases left unmatched: 4. Per the germline V gene, CDR1 is LGHDT and CDR2 is YNNKEL (reference sequence). The CDR3 nucleotides read TGTGCCAGCAGCGCCGAGCGGGGGAGCACAGATACGCAGTATTTT. Its protein is CASSAERGSTDTQYF.

This rearrangement joins TRBV4-1 to TRBJ1-4, with a possible D match to TRBD1 (5 bases). V lost 0 bases, J lost 4 bases, and 9 bases lay in between. From germline, CDR1 is MGHRA and CDR2 YSYEKL. CDR3 length equals 15 residues. The DNA for the CDR3 is TGCGCCAGCAGCCAAGAAAGCGGGGGTAATGAAAAACTGTTTTTT. It is translated as CASSQESGGNEKLFF.

Comment on this clone: At one boundary the junction diverges from the germline segment, which might be a read error. This chain uses TRBV5-1 with TRBJ2-7, with D possibly being TRBD1 (6 bases). The CDR3 contains 15 residues. Germline V CDR1 and CDR2: SGHRS, YFSETQ. As DNA, the CDR3 is TGCGCCAGCAGCTTGGGTGGACAGACTACTTCTGGCTTGGACTTC. This translates into CASSLGGQTTSGLDF. Combining the CDR3 with reference TRBV5-1 and TRBJ2-7 gives the whole variable domain KAGVTQTPRYLIKTRGQQVTLSCSPISGHRSVSWYQQTPGQGLQFLFEYFSETQRNKGNFPGRFSGRQFSNSRSEMNVSTLELGDSALYLCASSLGGQTTSGLDFGPGTRLTVT.

The chain is built from TRBV9 and TRBJ1-3; maybe TRBD1 (6 bases). V lost 0 bases and J 2 bases, leaving 9 bases between the germline ends. The CDR3 spans 15 residues. Germline CDR1 is SGDLS and CDR2 is YYNGEE. CDR3: CASSVDTGTGNTIYF. As DNA, the CDR3 is TGTGCCAGCAGCGTAGATACAGGGACTGGAAACACCATATATTTT.

V gene TRBV28 combines with J gene TRBJ1-1; D remains ambiguous. From germline, CDR1 is MDHEN and CDR2 SYDVKM. The CDR3 is 14 amino acids. The ends were cut back, 3 bases at V and 5 bases at J, with 13 bases in the middle. The CDR3 loop reads CASSFGNRETEAFF. CDR3 DNA sequence: TGTGCCAGCAGTTTCGGGAATCGGGAAACTGAAGCTTTCTTT.

This rearrangement joins TRBV9 to TRBJ1-2; D gene uncertain. Deletions cut 4 bases from V and 8 bases from J, with 15 bases between. The CDR3 consists of 13 residues. The germline CDR1 and CDR2 sequences are SGDLS and YYNGEE. CDR3 loop: CASSKPSALGYTF. DNA of the CDR3: TGTGCCAGCAGCAAACCGAGCGCGTTGGGCTACACCTTC.

The chain carries TRBV3-1 (or the pseudogene TRBV3-2) and TRBJ1-2, with D tentatively TRBD1 (6 bases). This CDR3 is 14 amino acids long. Trimming took off 4 bases at V and 7 bases at J, with 16 bases between the two ends. The germline CDR1 and CDR2 sequences are LGHDT and YNNKEL (reference sequence). CDR3 sequence: CASSPLTGSVGYTF. For the CDR3, the DNA is TGTGCCAGCAGCCCGTTAACAGGGTCGGTTGGCTACACCTTC.

The chain carries TRBV10-3 and TRBJ1-2, with D possibly matching TRBD1 (5 bases). CDR1 and CDR2 from the germline V gene are ENHRY and SYGVKD. The CDR3 is made up of 15 amino acids. V was cut by 2 bases and J by 6 bases, with 16 bases left in between. The CDR3 DNA is TGTGCCATCAGTGAGATTTTAGGGGCGCTGAATGGCTACACCTTC. Translating gives CAISEILGALNGYTF.

This clone was detected once. The CDR3 DNA reads as TGTGCCAGCAGCCTCTCGAGCGGGGAGCTGTTTTTT. Translated: CASSLSSGELFF. The chain is built from TRBV3-1 (or the pseudogene TRBV3-2) and TRBJ2-2; no clear D gene. CDR1 and CDR2 (germline): LGHDT, YNNKEL (reference sequence). The V gene lost 4 bases and the J gene lost 7 bases, with 7 bases spanning the gap. The CDR3 sequence is 12 residues long.

This chain joins TRBV7-2 and TRBJ2-1, with 7 bases identical to TRBD2. The V segment lost 4 bases and the J segment 1 base; nucleotides outside the gene matches: 4. From germline, CDR1 is SGHTA and CDR2 FQGNSA. The CDR3 loop spans 15 amino acids. CDR3 DNA: TGTGCCAGCAGCTCGCTAGCGGTGTCCTACAATGAGCAGTTCTTC. Protein product: CASSSLAVSYNEQFF.

On this clone: This sample includes further DNA sequences coding for the same CDR3. The V and J genes are TRBV3-1 (or the pseudogene TRBV3-2) and TRBJ2-5; D is possibly TRBD2 (6 bases). This CDR3 region has 13 residues. The germline CDR1 and CDR2 sequences are LGHDT and YNNKEL (reference sequence). The V end lost 3 bases, the J end lost 4 bases, and 9 bases lay between the germline ends. The CDR3 DNA is TGTGCCAGCAGCCAGGGGCGGGGAGAGACCCAGTACTTC. This encodes CASSQGRGETQYF.

This clone has only a few counts. The gene calls are TRBV3-1 (or the pseudogene TRBV3-2) and TRBJ1-5; D unresolved. In germline, CDR1 is LGHDT, CDR2 YNNKEL (reference sequence). The CDR3 runs to 14 residues. V was pared by 5 bases and J by 0 bases, with 8 bases between. This CDR3 reads CASSSAGSNQPQHF. The CDR3 nucleotides are TGTGCCAGCAGCTCAGCAGGTAGCAATCAGCCCCAGCATTTT.

The V gene is TRBV18, the J gene TRBJ2-1, with D perhaps matching TRBD2 (7 bases). Deletions cut 3 bases from V and 9 bases from J, with 18 bases between. The length of the CDR3 is 15 residues. Germline V gene data show CDR1 as KGHSH and CDR2 as LQKENI. CDR3 nucleotides: TGTGCCAGCTCACCCAACGGGGGGCGGGAGCGTGAGCAGTTCTTC. Protein sequence: CASSPNGGREREQFF.